The text below deals with one T cell receptor beta chain. This entry is derived from a study of T cell changes during pregnancy in multiple sclerosis. Some clones are missing from TCRdb's copy, which holds only in-frame ones; the method was immunoSEQ multiplex PCR. The data show 100,000 or so clones, with about 91% seen just once and around 3% held by the top ten. This receptor was identified in a female donor with multiple sclerosis, enrolled in a pregnancy study. Here the sequenced sample was peripheral blood, taken in the second trimester of pregnancy.

The CDR3 DNA follows: TGTGCCAGCAGTTTATCGTTAGGGGTGGACACCGGGGAGCTGTTTTTT. Its translation: CASSLSLGVDTGELFF. The chain couples TRBV27 to TRBJ2-2, with a tentative D call TRBD1 (5 bases). Germline CDR1 and CDR2: MNHEY and SMNVEV (reference sequence). CDR3 length: 16 amino acids. Trimming stripped 0 bases from V and 3 bases from J, with 11 bases between.